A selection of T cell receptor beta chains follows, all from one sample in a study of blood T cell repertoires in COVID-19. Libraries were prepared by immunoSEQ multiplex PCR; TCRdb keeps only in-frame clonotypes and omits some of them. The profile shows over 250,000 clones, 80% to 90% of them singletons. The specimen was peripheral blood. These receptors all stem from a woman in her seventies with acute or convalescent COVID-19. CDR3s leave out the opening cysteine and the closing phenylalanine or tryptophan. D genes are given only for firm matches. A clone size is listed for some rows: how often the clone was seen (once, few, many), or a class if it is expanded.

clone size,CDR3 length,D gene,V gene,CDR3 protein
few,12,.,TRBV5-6,ASSLDRVPYGYT
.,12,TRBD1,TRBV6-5,ASRAPGQGTGQY
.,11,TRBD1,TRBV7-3,ASSLGTADGYT
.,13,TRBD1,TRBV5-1,ASSPDRGNTGELF
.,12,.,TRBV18,ASSFNGKDNEQF
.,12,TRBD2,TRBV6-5,ASSSGVKTYEQY
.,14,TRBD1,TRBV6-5,ASSSFTGTGESRAF
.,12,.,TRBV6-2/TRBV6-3,ASSSYRSTYEQY
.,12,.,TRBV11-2,ASSLFASTDTQY
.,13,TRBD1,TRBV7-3,ASSLTGGLSSPLH
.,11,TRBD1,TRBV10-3,ATRDRVKDEQY
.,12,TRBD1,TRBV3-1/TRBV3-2,ASSEQGKVGGYT
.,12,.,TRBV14,ASSLGQFTDTQY
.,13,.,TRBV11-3,ASSLGTTGTNEQF
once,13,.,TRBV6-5,ASSYSFEGPYEQY
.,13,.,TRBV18,ASSPKQGPRETQY
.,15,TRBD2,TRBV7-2,ASSLGTGGPRRETQY
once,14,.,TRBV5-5,ASSFGPTRSQETQY
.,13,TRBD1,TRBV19,ASSTWQGGNTEAF
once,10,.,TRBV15,ATSWAHYEQY
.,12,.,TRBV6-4,ASSLHTQGNEQF